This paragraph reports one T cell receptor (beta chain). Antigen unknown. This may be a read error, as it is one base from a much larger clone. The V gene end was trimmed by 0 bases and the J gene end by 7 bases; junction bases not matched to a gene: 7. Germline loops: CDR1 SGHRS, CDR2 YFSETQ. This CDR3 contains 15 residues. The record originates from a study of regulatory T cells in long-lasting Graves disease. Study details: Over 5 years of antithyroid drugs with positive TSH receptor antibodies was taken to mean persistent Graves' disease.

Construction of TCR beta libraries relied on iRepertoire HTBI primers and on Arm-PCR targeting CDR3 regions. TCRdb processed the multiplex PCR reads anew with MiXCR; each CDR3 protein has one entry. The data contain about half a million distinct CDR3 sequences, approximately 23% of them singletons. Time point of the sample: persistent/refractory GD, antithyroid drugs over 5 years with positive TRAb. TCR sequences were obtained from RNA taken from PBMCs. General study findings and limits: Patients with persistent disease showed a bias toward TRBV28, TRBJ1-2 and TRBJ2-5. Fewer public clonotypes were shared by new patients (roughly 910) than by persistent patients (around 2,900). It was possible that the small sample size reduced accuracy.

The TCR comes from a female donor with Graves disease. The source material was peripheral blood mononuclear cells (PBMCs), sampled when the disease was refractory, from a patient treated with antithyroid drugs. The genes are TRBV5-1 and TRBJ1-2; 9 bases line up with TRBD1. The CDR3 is CASSLDTGGAGGYTF. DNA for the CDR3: TGCGCCAGCAGCTTGGATACAGGGGGCGCCGGTGGCTACACCTTC.